One and the same sample provided the 30 T cell receptor beta chains below, sequenced in a study of T cell responses to AZD1222 COVID-19 vaccine. Produced via immunoSEQ multiplex PCR; TCRdb's table is partial and in-frame only. The sample shows some 96,000 clones, approximately 91% of them seen only once. Specimen: peripheral blood, collected on day 0 of AZD1222 vaccination. The receptors shown here come from an adult in good health.

Remarks on this clone: The same CDR3 arises from other DNA sequences in this sample as well. The chain recombines TRBV18 with TRBJ2-3; no clear D gene. The CDR3 spans 11 residues. In germline, CDR1 is KGHSH, CDR2 LQKENI. Trimming removed 2 bases at V and 6 bases at J, with 3 bases between. In DNA, the CDR3 is TGTGCCAGCTCACCATCGGATACGCAGTATTTT. Its translation: CASSPSDTQYF.

The chain employs TRBV5-8 and TRBJ2-3; TRBD2 matches 8 bases. Germline values: CDR1 SGHTS, CDR2 YDEGEE. The CDR3 spans 17 residues. V was pared by 6 bases and J by 1 base, with 13 bases of the junction left unmatched. CDR3 amino acids: CASTSKRGRGGTDTQYF. CDR3 coding DNA: TGTGCCAGCACCTCAAAGCGGGGGCGAGGGGGCACAGATACGCAGTATTTT.

The rearrangement uses TRBV9 and TRBJ1-6, with a possible D match to TRBD1 (5 bases). Trimming took off 0 bases at V and 8 bases at J, with 9 bases between the two ends. Germline lookup yields CDR1 SGDLS and CDR2 YYNGEE. This CDR3 has 14 amino acids. The CDR3 loop is CASSVEAGHSPLHF. The CDR3 nucleotides read TGTGCCAGCAGCGTAGAGGCAGGGCATTCACCCCTCCACTTT.

V is TRBV5-1 and J is TRBJ2-3; TRBD1 matches 10 bases. J was trimmed by 5 bases and V by 4 bases; bases with no gene match: 4. Germline V gene sequence: CDR1 SGHRS, CDR2 YFSETQ. The CDR3 runs 14 residues. CDR3 amino acids: CASSPGQGLDTQYF. The CDR3 nucleotides read TGCGCCAGCAGCCCGGGACAGGGGTTAGATACGCAGTATTTT.

CDR3 in amino acids: CASSVGLGPTNEKLFF. Written as DNA, the CDR3 is TGTGCCAGCAGCGTAGGACTGGGACCAACTAATGAAAAACTGTTTTTT. V and J are TRBV9 and TRBJ1-4; a weak D match, TRBD1 (5 bases). V lost 0 bases to trimming and J lost 0 bases, with 9 bases between them. The CDR3 is made up of 16 amino acids. CDR1 and CDR2 from the germline V gene are SGDLS and YYNGEE.

The chain links TRBV19 to TRBJ2-1; perhaps TRBD1 as D (5 bases). The CDR3 consists of 16 residues. Trimming removed 4 bases at V and 3 bases at J, with 16 bases between. CDR1 and CDR2 (germline): LNHDA, SQIVND (reference sequence). For the CDR3, the DNA is TGTGCCAGTAGTACCCAGGAAGGGGTCTTCTACAATGAGCAGTTCTTC. Translation: CASSTQEGVFYNEQFF.

This chain joins TRBV19 and TRBJ2-7; 10 bases are shared with TRBD1. The CDR3 totals 13 residues. The germline CDR1 and CDR2 sequences are LNHDA and SQIVND (reference sequence). J was trimmed by 5 bases and V by 10 bases; bases with no gene match: 8. CDR3 sequence reads: CATGTGELNEQYF. The DNA of the CDR3 is TGTGCCACCGGGACAGGGGAATTGAACGAGCAGTACTTC.

This clone was counted a single time. This chain links TRBV4-1 with TRBJ2-3, with unresolved D. V was clipped by 4 bases and J by 6 bases, with 11 bases between them. CDR3 length: 13 residues. The germline V gene encodes CDR1 MGHRA and CDR2 YSYEKL. CDR3 amino acids: CASSLLRGDTQYF. CDR3 DNA: TGCGCCAGCAGCCTTTTACGCGGTGATACGCAGTATTTT.

The J gene is TRBJ2-2, the V gene TRBV6-4; D gene uncertain. This CDR3 is built from 13 residues. Trimming removed 2 bases at V and 6 bases at J, with 7 bases between. Germline lookup yields CDR1 MRHNA and CDR2 SNTAGT. CDR3 DNA sequence: TGTGCCAGCAGTGACCGTGAGGCCGGGGAGCTGTTTTTT. Translating gives CASSDREAGELFF.

The genes are TRBV25-1 and TRBJ1-2; D is unclear. With 4 bases removed from V and 4 bases from J, the gap between germline ends came to 10 bases. The CDR3 contains 13 residues. Germline V lookup: CDR1 MGHDK, CDR2 SYGVNS. The DNA of the CDR3 is TGTGCCAGCAGTGTGGGCGGTGCCTATGGCTACACCTTC. Its translation: CASSVGGAYGYTF.

V usage is TRBV4-1 and J usage is TRBJ1-2; the D is unclear. Germline V gene lookup returns CDR1 MGHRA and CDR2 YSYEKL. This CDR3 is built from 15 residues. The germline V and J ends were trimmed by 2 bases and 7 bases, with 17 bases remaining between them. The CDR3 region has the DNA TGCGCCAGCAGCCAAAACACTGAGTACTATGGTGGCTACACCTTC. This sequence encodes CASSQNTEYYGGYTF.

The V and J genes are TRBV30 and TRBJ2-7; D gene ambiguous. Per germline, CDR1 GTSNPN and CDR2 SVGIG (reference sequence). CDR3 size: 11 residues. V shed 2 bases and J shed 4 bases, with 6 bases lying between them. This CDR3 is CAWSTRYEQYF. DNA for the CDR3: TGTGCCTGGAGTACCCGATACGAGCAGTACTTC.

The chain joins TRBV10-2 to TRBJ1-2; D remains ambiguous. This CDR3 is built from 13 residues. Germline V gives CDR1 WSHSY, CDR2 SAAADI. The ends were cut back, 3 bases at V and 4 bases at J, with 9 bases in the middle. CDR3 coding DNA: TGCGCCAGCAGTGAAAAAGAAGTCTATGGCTACACCTTC. It yields the protein CASSEKEVYGYTF.

The V gene is TRBV5-1, the J gene TRBJ1-6; weak D call: TRBD1 (6 bases). Germline V gives CDR1 SGHRS, CDR2 YFSETQ. V lost 1 base and J 7 bases, leaving 9 bases between the germline ends. The CDR3 runs to 14 residues. The CDR3 DNA sequence: TGCGCCAGCAGCTTGACAGGGTCCAATTCACCCCTCCACTTT. Translating gives CASSLTGSNSPLHF.

This chain joins TRBV13 and TRBJ1-2; no clear D. The CDR3 is 12 residues long. Trimming shortened V by 3 bases and J by 7 bases, and 9 bases separated the two germline ends. Germline CDR1 and CDR2: PRHDT and FYEKMQ (reference sequence). CDR3 in DNA: TGTGCCAGCAGCTTCAGGACGAGTGGCTACACCTTC. Translating it yields CASSFRTSGYTF.

The chain is built from TRBV5-1 and TRBJ2-3; TRBD1 matches 7 bases. This CDR3 is built from 13 residues. Germline V CDR1 and CDR2: SGHRS, YFSETQ. The junction had 3 bases not matched to a gene; V was cut back by 4 bases and J by 4 bases. The CDR3 DNA reads as TGCGCCAGCAGCCGACAGGGCTCAGATACGCAGTATTTT. The encoded protein is CASSRQGSDTQYF.

The V and J genes are TRBV18 and TRBJ1-5; D is ambiguous. Trimming took off 6 bases at V and 6 bases at J, with 15 bases between the two ends. The CDR3 is made up of 14 amino acids. The germline CDR1 and CDR2 sequences are KGHSH and LQKENI. For the CDR3, the DNA is TGTGCCAGCTCGCCGGTCCCTACCGGTCAGCCCCAGCATTTT. As protein: CASSPVPTGQPQHF.

The chain uses TRBV7-9 and TRBJ2-2; D possibly corresponds to TRBD1 (5 bases). Germline V gene data show CDR1 as SEHNR and CDR2 as FQNEAQ (reference sequence). The V and J ends lost 4 bases and 2 bases respectively, with 14 bases between them. CDR3 length: 16 residues. The CDR3 region is CASSSRFQGNTGELFF. DNA for the CDR3: TGTGCCAGCAGCTCAAGATTTCAGGGTAACACCGGGGAGCTGTTTTTT.

This clone came up once. The CDR3 sequence is CASSLATDNSPLHF. CDR3 DNA sequence: TGTGCCAGCAGCTTGGCTACCGATAATTCACCCCTCCACTTT. The rearrangement links TRBV5-5 to TRBJ1-6; unclear D gene. Germline V CDR1 and CDR2: SGHKS, YYEKEE (reference sequence). The length of the CDR3 is 14 residues. Deletions cut 0 bases from V and 5 bases from J, with 6 bases between.

Regarding this clone: A junction boundary mismatches the germline segment, possibly from a read error. V and J are TRBV18 and TRBJ1-3; D gene unclear. Germline CDR1 KGHSH, CDR2 LQKENI. The CDR3 runs 14 residues. The CDR3: CASSLYSEGNTIYF. The CDR3 nucleotides read TGTGCCAGTTCACTTTACAGTGAAGGAAACACCATATATTTT.

The V and J genes are TRBV4-3 and TRBJ2-3, with TRBD2 identical over 8 bases. The V gene end was trimmed by 4 bases and the J gene end by 2 bases; junction bases not matched to a gene: 8. This CDR3 is built from 16 residues. CDR1 and CDR2 (germline): LGHNA, YSLEER. The CDR3 coding sequence is TGCGCCAGCAGCCGACTAGCGTCGGGGGACACAGATACGCAGTATTTT. Residues: CASSRLASGDTDTQYF.

The V gene is TRBV25-1, the J gene TRBJ2-3; tentative D call: TRBD1 (5 bases). The length of the CDR3 is 15 residues. V lost 2 bases to trimming and J lost 2 bases, with 11 bases between them. Germline V gene lookup returns CDR1 MGHDK and CDR2 SYGVNS. CDR3 sequence reads: CASSEGAGHTDTQYF. For the CDR3, the DNA is TGTGCCAGCAGTGAAGGAGCAGGGCACACAGATACGCAGTATTTT.

V usage is TRBV3-1 (or the pseudogene TRBV3-2) and J usage is TRBJ2-1, with 10 bases aligning to TRBD2. V shed 0 bases and J 5 bases; nucleotides not matched to a gene: 7. Germline-derived CDR1 and CDR2 are LGHDT and YNNKEL (reference sequence). The CDR3 runs to 17 residues. The CDR3 sequence: CASSQDRTSGADNEQFF. The CDR3 bases are TGTGCCAGCAGCCAAGATCGAACTAGCGGGGCCGACAATGAGCAGTTCTTC.

The CDR3: CASSLTNPGKYGDGYTF. The DNA of the CDR3 is TGTGCCAGCAGTTTAACCAACCCAGGGAAGTACGGTGATGGCTACACCTTC. This chain connects TRBV28 to TRBJ1-2; D is possibly TRBD1 (5 bases). The CDR3 is 17 amino acids. V lost 2 bases and J 6 bases, leaving 22 bases between the germline ends. CDR1 and CDR2 (germline): MDHEN, SYDVKM.

V gene TRBV11-2 combines with J gene TRBJ2-7, with 7 positions matching TRBD2. The germline gives CDR1 SGHAT, CDR2 FQNNGV. The V and J ends lost 8 bases and 1 base, in that order; junction bases with no gene match: 5. The CDR3 is made up of 13 amino acids. CDR3 DNA sequence: TGTGCCAGCCGACCAGCGGGGTCCTACGAGCAGTACTTC. Encoded protein: CASRPAGSYEQYF.

This clone was observed a handful of times. The V gene is TRBV19, the J gene TRBJ1-5; D not certain. Germline V gene lookup returns CDR1 LNHDA and CDR2 SQIVND (reference sequence). The CDR3 runs to 16 residues. V was pared by 3 bases and J by 0 bases, with 12 bases between. The CDR3 DNA is TGTGCCAGTAGTATGATGGCAGGCAATAGCAATCAGCCCCAGCATTTT. Translation: CASSMMAGNSNQPQHF.

CDR3 bases: TGTGCCAGCAGCCCATCGAACACCGGGGAGCTGTTTTTT. Protein sequence: CASSPSNTGELFF. The genes are TRBV9 and TRBJ2-2; no clear D gene. Trimming stripped 4 bases from V and 0 bases from J, with 4 bases between. This CDR3 contains 13 residues. Germline V gene data show CDR1 as SGDLS and CDR2 as YYNGEE.

The V and J genes are TRBV9 and TRBJ2-1, with no clear D. Germline V CDR1 and CDR2: SGDLS, YYNGEE. Trimming shortened V by 4 bases and J by 8 bases, and 13 bases separated the two germline ends. The CDR3 totals 13 residues. CDR3 DNA: TGTGCCAGCAGCCCCACCGGTAGGGATGAGCAGTTCTTC. It yields the protein CASSPTGRDEQFF.

The chain combines TRBV19 with TRBJ2-2; the D is unclear. Germline V gene lookup returns CDR1 LNHDA and CDR2 SQIVND (reference sequence). Between the trimmed V and J ends, which lost 3 bases and 0 bases, there was a span of 8 bases. This CDR3 spans 15 amino acids. Written as DNA, the CDR3 is TGTGCCAGTAGTATTTCGGCATCGAACACCGGGGAGCTGTTTTTT. This gives the protein CASSISASNTGELFF.

This rearrangement joins TRBV7-2 to TRBJ2-7; tentative D call: TRBD2 (6 bases). CDR3 length equals 15 residues. Germline lookup yields CDR1 SGHTA and CDR2 FQGNSA. V was cut by 1 base and J by 6 bases, with 16 bases left in between. Here the CDR3 reads CASSLGARLDGEQYF. The CDR3, as DNA: TGTGCCAGCAGCTTAGGAGCAAGACTAGATGGCGAGCAGTACTTC.